Shown below are 3 T cell receptor beta chains from a single sample sequenced in a study of beta chain features in type 1 diabetes. Their cognate antigens are unknown. Expressed TCRB transcripts were sequenced, since all the RNA that had been isolated was reverse transcribed. Sequencing used immunoSEQ multiplex PCR; TCRdb keeps in-frame clones, though not all of them. The sample has about 260,000 clones, about a fifth seen once; the top ten hold roughly 0.028%. Study-wide findings and caveats: All four CD4+ subsets from Type 1 diabetes patients carried moderately but significantly shorter TCRB CDR3s.

Input material: naive CD4+ T cells from blood. Every receptor here comes from a middle-aged woman with type 1 diabetes.

CDR3 residues: CASGLDSPYNEQFF. The DNA for the CDR3 is TGTGCCAGCGGGCTCGACAGCCCTTACAATGAGCAGTTCTTC. The V gene is TRBV6-5, the J gene TRBJ2-1; possibly TRBD1 for D (5 bases). The CDR3 runs 14 residues. Trimming removed 8 bases from V and 4 bases from J, with 15 bases in between. The germline CDR1 and CDR2 sequences are MNHEY and SVGAGI.

A few counts support this clone. The chain has TRBV4-1 and TRBJ1-3, with a possible D match to TRBD1 (6 bases). Looked up from germline, CDR1 is MGHRA and CDR2 is YSYEKL. There are 16 residues in the CDR3. Trimming removed 2 bases at V and 4 bases at J, with 15 bases between. The CDR3 sequence is CASSQQTGPGGNTIYF. Written as DNA, the CDR3 is TGCGCCAGCAGCCAACAAACAGGGCCGGGGGGAAACACCATATATTTT.

This chain links TRBV29-1 with TRBJ1-4; 7 bases map to TRBD1. Per germline, CDR1 SQVTM and CDR2 ANQGSEA. V gave up 2 bases and J gave up 8 bases; unmatched junction bases: 5. This CDR3 has 13 amino acids. The CDR3 spells CSVEKGAGEKLFF. In nucleotides, the CDR3 is TGCAGCGTTGAAAAGGGGGCTGGGGAAAAACTGTTTTTT.